This TCR beta chain came from a study of T cell repertoires in cytomegalovirus infection. Study overall: Peptides in the study included HLA-C-restricted and HLA-B-restricted CMV epitopes. CMV infection and matching HLA type were both indicated by public TCR beta signatures. The study, taken as a whole, reports: Adding up the frequency of public TCR beta families identified people who carried CMV plus the relevant HLA. Ex vivo, HLA-C-restricted CMV-specific TCR beta clonotypes prevailed over the rest of the response.

This clonotype was found a few times. Antigen unknown. The CDR3 loop spans 13 amino acids. Germline loops: CDR1 DFQATT, CDR2 SNEGSKA (reference sequence). MiXCR was run by TCRdb on the reads, yielding one entry per CDR3 protein. The sample shows about 310,000 distinct CDR3 sequences, 20% to 30% of them seen only once. The sequenced sample was cultured PBMCs, obtained from culture after CMV antigen stimulation. The origin of this receptor is a human donor in good health (CMV status not recorded). Some clones in this sample may be carry-over from other donors' samples. The chain uses TRBV20-1 and TRBJ2-1, with a possible D match to TRBD2 (5 bases). The CDR3 DNA is TGCATCGGGGTAACTCCCTCCTACAATGAGCAGTTCTTC. Translating it yields CIGVTPSYNEQFF.